A single sample is the source of the 21 T cell receptor beta chains below, sequenced in a study of blood T cell repertoires in COVID-19. Method: immunoSEQ multiplex PCR; TCRdb's copy keeps in-frame clones and lacks some. The sample holds 150,000 or so clones, around 78% seen once. Sequencing was done on a sample of peripheral blood. These receptors were collected from a man older than 75 with acute or convalescent COVID-19.

This chain uses TRBV5-1 with TRBJ2-2; possibly TRBD1 for D (6 bases). Germline V lookup: CDR1 SGHRS, CDR2 YFSETQ. Trimming took 0 bases from V and 4 from J, leaving 13 bases between them. The CDR3 totals 16 residues. The CDR3 DNA reads as TGCGCCAGCAGCTTGGTTACAGGGCGAGGCACCGGGGAGCTGTTTTTT. Protein: CASSLVTGRGTGELFF.

The rearrangement joins TRBV6-5 to TRBJ2-7; 12 nucleotides match TRBD2. CDR1 and CDR2 (germline): MNHEY, SVGAGI. The CDR3 contains 15 residues. With 5 bases clipped from V and 2 bases from J, the junction kept 4 bases outside the gene matches. DNA of the CDR3: TGTGCCAGCAGTCCACTAGCGGGGGGCGCCTACGAGCAGTACGTC. Its translation is CASSPLAGGAYEQYV.

This CDR3 reads CASSQDMTRKNEQYV. DNA for the CDR3: TGCGCCAGCAGCCAAGATATGACTAGAAAGAACGAGCAGTACGTC. This sequence joins TRBV4-1 and TRBJ2-7, with D possibly matching TRBD2 (6 bases). This CDR3 has 15 amino acids. Trimming left V 0 bases short and J 5 bases short, with 14 bases between. CDR1 is MGHRA and CDR2 is YSYEKL in the germline V gene.

Turning to this clone: One end of the junction varies from germline; a read error may be responsible. This chain links TRBV7-8 with TRBJ1-2, with a tentative D call TRBD1 (5 bases). The V gene's germline CDR1 is SGHVS and CDR2 FQNEAQ. This CDR3 is built from 12 residues. The CDR3, as DNA: TGTGCCAGCAGCCTAAACGGAGAGGAAGGGGCCTTC. Encoded protein: CASSLNGEEGAF.

This chain links TRBV7-9 with TRBJ2-3; D uncertain. This CDR3 is built from 12 residues. Deletions cut 1 base from V and 6 bases from J, with 5 bases between. Germline values: CDR1 SEHNR, CDR2 FQNEAQ (reference sequence). CDR3 DNA: TGTGCCAGCAGCTTAGTCCCGGATACGCAGTATTTT. Amino acids: CASSLVPDTQYF.

The genes are TRBV7-2 and TRBJ2-5; 11 nucleotides match TRBD2. Germline values: CDR1 SGHTA, CDR2 FQGNSA. The trim removed 6 bases at V and 4 bases at J, leaving 4 bases unmatched. The CDR3 consists of 14 residues. This chain's CDR3 is CASRGGLAAETQYF. CDR3 sequence (DNA): TGTGCCAGCAGGGGGGGACTAGCGGCAGAGACCCAGTACTTC.

The V gene is TRBV27, the J gene TRBJ1-6; D perhaps matches TRBD1 (6 bases). The CDR3 loop spans 15 amino acids. Germline CDR1 is MNHEY and CDR2 is SMNVEV (reference sequence). The V and J ends lost 5 bases and 8 bases respectively, with 16 bases between them. In DNA, the CDR3 is TGTGCCAGCAGTCCAGGGGTAAAAAGGGATTCACCCCTCCACTTT. This gives the protein CASSPGVKRDSPLHF.

V gene TRBV6-6 combines with J gene TRBJ1-6; TRBD1 matches 9 bases. Unmatched junction bases numbered 10, after V lost 4 bases and J lost 9 bases. The CDR3 runs to 16 residues. Germline values: CDR1 MNHNY, CDR2 SVGAGI (reference sequence). The CDR3 protein is CASSSPRTGAPSPLHF. CDR3 DNA sequence: TGTGCCAGCAGTTCGCCTCGGACAGGGGCGCCTTCACCCCTCCACTTT.

The chain joins TRBV29-1 to TRBJ1-2; TRBD1 is a possible D gene (6 bases). Germline V gives CDR1 SQVTM, CDR2 ANQGSEA. V gave up 2 bases and J gave up 7 bases, with 20 bases separating them. CDR3 length: 15 residues. The CDR3 DNA is TGCAGCGTTGAAACAGGAAGCAGGGGCCTGGGTGGCTACACCTTC. Translating it yields CSVETGSRGLGGYTF.

The V and J genes are TRBV19 and TRBJ2-7; 10 bases are shared with TRBD1. Germline loops: CDR1 LNHDA, CDR2 SQIVND (reference sequence). Trimming removed 5 bases from V and 3 bases from J; junction bases left unmatched: 1. CDR3 size: 13 residues. The CDR3 DNA reads TGTGCCAGTAGTGGGGACAGGGGCTACGAGCAGTACTTC. Translating gives CASSGDRGYEQYF.

CDR3 nucleotide sequence: TGTGCCAGTAGTATAGTAAACAGCTACGAGCAGTACTTC. Its translation: CASSIVNSYEQYF. V gene TRBV19 combines with J gene TRBJ2-7; D ambiguous. V was trimmed by 1 base and J by 3 bases, leaving 7 bases between them. The CDR3 runs 13 residues. Germline V CDR1 and CDR2: LNHDA, SQIVND (reference sequence).

This clone was seen just once. This chain connects TRBV5-1 to TRBJ2-2; D perhaps matches TRBD1 (6 bases). Deletions cut 0 bases from V and 5 bases from J, with 14 bases between. This CDR3 is built from 16 residues. Germline values: CDR1 SGHRS, CDR2 YFSETQ. Here the CDR3 reads CASSLAFRGRTGELFF. The CDR3 DNA is TGCGCCAGCAGCTTGGCTTTCAGGGGCAGGACCGGGGAGCTGTTTTTT.

V and J are TRBV7-3 and TRBJ2-2; D gene unclear. The ends were cut back, 1 base at V and 6 bases at J, with 6 bases in the middle. CDR1 and CDR2 (germline): SGHTA, FQGTGA. There are 13 residues in the CDR3. CDR3 bases: TGTGCCAGCAGCTTAATGGCCGCCGGGGAGCTGTTTTTT. Translated, it gives CASSLMAAGELFF.

This clone was detected a few times. V and J are TRBV6-5 and TRBJ1-2; D gene unclear. The V and J ends lost 8 bases and 4 bases respectively, with 17 bases between them. Germline V gene lookup returns CDR1 MNHEY and CDR2 SVGAGI. The CDR3 spans 14 residues. The CDR3 DNA sequence: TGTGCCAGCGGATCGGGGTATGGCGGCTATGGCTACACCTTC. Translation: CASGSGYGGYGYTF.

The chain joins TRBV19 to TRBJ1-3, with D possibly TRBD1 on 5 matching bases. With 5 bases removed from V and 0 bases from J, the gap between germline ends came to 14 bases. Looked up from germline, CDR1 is LNHDA and CDR2 is SQIVND (reference sequence). This CDR3 is built from 16 residues. CDR3 in DNA: TGTGCCAGTAGTGGGTCGGGACTGAGCTCTGGAAACACCATATATTTT. Protein product: CASSGSGLSSGNTIYF.

The V call is TRBV6-5, the J call TRBJ2-6; D is possibly TRBD1 (6 bases). The germline V gene encodes CDR1 MNHEY and CDR2 SVGAGI. V was cut by 2 bases and J by 4 bases, with 12 bases left in between. This CDR3 comprises 16 residues. CDR3 residues: CASSYGQGPGANVLTF. CDR3 DNA sequence: TGTGCCAGCAGTTACGGCCAGGGGCCCGGGGCCAACGTCCTGACTTTC.

The gene calls are TRBV9 and TRBJ2-7; 8 nucleotides agree with TRBD2. Germline-derived CDR1 and CDR2 are SGDLS and YYNGEE. V was pared by 0 bases and J by 5 bases, with 7 bases of the junction left unmatched. The CDR3 covers 15 residues. The CDR3 nucleotides are TGTGCCAGCAGCGTAGGTGGGACTAGGGTCGACGAGCAGTACTTC. It is translated as CASSVGGTRVDEQYF.

CDR3 loop: CASSRGGESSYEQYF. DNA of the CDR3: TGTGCCAGTAGTAGGGGGGGGGAAAGCTCCTACGAGCAGTACTTC. This chain connects TRBV19 to TRBJ2-7; TRBD2 agrees at 7 bases. The V gene's germline CDR1 is LNHDA and CDR2 SQIVND (reference sequence). With V trimmed by 4 bases and J by 0 bases, 6 bases remained unmatched. This CDR3 contains 15 residues.

The V call is TRBV6-1, the J call TRBJ1-2; 11 bases agree with TRBD1. This CDR3 has 15 residues. CDR1 is MNHNS and CDR2 is SASEGT in the germline V gene. The trim removed 3 bases at V and 4 bases at J, leaving 4 bases unmatched. In DNA, the CDR3 is TGTGCCAGCAGTGATAGGACAGGGGGCGGCTATGGCTACACCTTC. Residues: CASSDRTGGGYGYTF.

J is TRBJ1-1 and V is TRBV7-6; maybe TRBD1 (5 bases). Trimming left V 1 base short and J 3 bases short, with 15 bases between. The CDR3 totals 16 residues. Germline V gene lookup returns CDR1 SGHVS and CDR2 FNYEAQ. The CDR3 sequence is CASSLGQGWEDTEAFF. The CDR3 nucleotides read TGTGCCAGCAGCTTAGGGCAGGGTTGGGAGGACACTGAAGCTTTCTTT.

This clone was detected only once. V is TRBV7-2 and J is TRBJ2-2; the match to TRBD2 covers 7 bases. V lost 5 bases to trimming and J lost 4 bases; unmatched junction nucleotides: 7. The germline V gene encodes CDR1 SGHTA and CDR2 FQGNSA. The CDR3 runs to 15 residues. The CDR3: CASSPRGTTTGELFF. In nucleotides, the CDR3 is TGTGCCAGCAGCCCGCGTGGGACTACCACCGGGGAGCTGTTTTTT.